Following are 31 T cell receptor beta chains from one sample sequenced in a study of blood T cell repertoires in COVID-19. Here immunoSEQ multiplex PCR was the method, and the copy in TCRdb shows in-frame clones only, minus some. The sample carries roughly 260,000 clones, about 89% recorded once. The sequenced sample consisted of peripheral blood. These receptors came from a woman aged 45-59 years with acute or convalescent COVID-19.

This chain's CDR3 is CATRTADNEKLFF. The CDR3 DNA sequence: TGTGCCACCCGGACAGCCGATAATGAAAAACTGTTTTTT. This chain uses TRBV10-3 with TRBJ1-4; possibly TRBD1 for D (6 bases). Germline CDR1 is ENHRY and CDR2 is SYGVKD. The CDR3 spans 13 residues. Trimming took off 10 bases at V and 4 bases at J, with 13 bases between the two ends.

This clone was detected a few times. The J gene is TRBJ1-1, the V gene TRBV30, with D tentatively TRBD1 (5 bases). There are 15 residues in the CDR3. Germline loops: CDR1 GTSNPN, CDR2 SVGIG (reference sequence). With 8 bases removed from V and 4 bases from J, the gap between germline ends came to 23 bases. CDR3 in DNA: TGTGCCGGACGGGATTGGAGGGGTGGGAGCACTGAAGCTTTCTTT. It is translated as CAGRDWRGGSTEAFF.

The rearrangement joins TRBV5-4 to TRBJ2-5, with 10 bases that match TRBD1. The CDR3 runs 16 residues. The germline CDR1 and CDR2 sequences are SGHNT and YYREEE (reference sequence). J gave up 5 bases and V 3 bases, and 10 bases lay outside the gene matches. CDR3 coding DNA: TGTGCCAGCAGCTCCCCGGGACAGGGGTTAAGGGAGACCCAGTACTTC. It specifies CASSSPGQGLRETQYF.

V and J are TRBV12-5 and TRBJ2-1; 12 nucleotides line up with TRBD2. This CDR3 region has 19 residues. Germline V gives CDR1 LGHNT, CDR2 FRNRAP. Trimming removed 1 base from V and 0 bases from J; junction bases left unmatched: 7. DNA of the CDR3: TGTGCTAGTGGTTTGGGACTAGCGGGAGTTGGGAGCTCCTACAATGAGCAGTTCTTC. Protein product: CASGLGLAGVGSSYNEQFF. The variable domain in full, with the rest retrieved from reference TRBV12-5 and TRBJ2-1, is DARVTQTPRHKVTEMGQEVTMRCQPILGHNTVFWYRQTMMQGLELLAYFRNRAPLDDSGMPKDRFSAEMPDATLATLKIQPSEPRDSAVYFCASGLGLAGVGSSYNEQFFGPGTRLTVL.

This chain connects TRBV27 to TRBJ2-7, with 8 bases fitting TRBD2. After removal of 10 bases from V and 0 bases from J, the junction contained 5 bases not matched to a gene. Germline-derived CDR1 and CDR2 are MNHEY and SMNVEV (reference sequence). This CDR3 contains 13 residues. The CDR3 loop is CATLAGNSYEQYF. The CDR3, as DNA: TGTGCCACCCTAGCGGGCAACTCCTACGAGCAGTACTTC.

This clone appeared a few times. The gene calls are TRBV30 and TRBJ2-3; 11 nucleotides agree with TRBD2. V gave up 0 bases and J gave up 3 bases; unmatched junction bases: 5. The CDR3 length is 16 residues. Germline assignment: CDR1 GTSNPN and CDR2 SVGIG (reference sequence). The CDR3 bases are TGTGCCTGGAGTGTACAAGCTAGCGGGAGGACAGATACGCAGTATTTT. It specifies CAWSVQASGRTDTQYF.

This chain uses TRBV30 with TRBJ2-1, with 7 positions matching TRBD2. This CDR3 has 17 amino acids. Germline CDR1 reads GTSNPN; CDR2 reads SVGIG (reference sequence). The V segment lost 0 bases and the J segment 3 bases; nucleotides outside the gene matches: 11. The CDR3 region has the DNA TGTGCCTGGAGTGTACGGGCGGGAGCTACCTTCTACAATGAGCAGTTCTTC. It codes for CAWSVRAGATFYNEQFF.

V usage is TRBV18 and J usage is TRBJ1-5, with D uncertain. The CDR3 spans 17 residues. Germline V gene sequence: CDR1 KGHSH, CDR2 LQKENI. V dropped 3 bases and J dropped 1 base, with 16 bases sitting between them. The CDR3 sequence is CASSPYLAPRSNQPQHF. For the CDR3, the DNA is TGTGCCAGCTCACCCTATTTAGCTCCCCGGAGCAATCAGCCCCAGCATTTT. Full variable domain (outside the CDR3, taken from reference TRBV18 and TRBJ1-5): NAGVMQNPRHLVRRRGQEARLRCSPMKGHSHVYWYRQLPEEGLKFMVYLQKENIIDESGMPKERFSAEFPKEGPSILRIQQVVRGDSAAYFCASSPYLAPRSNQPQHFGDGTRLSIL.

J is TRBJ1-3 and V is TRBV28; D ambiguous. CDR1 is MDHEN, CDR2 SYDVKM, per germline. This CDR3 has 16 residues. V was cut by 8 bases and J by 2 bases, with 19 bases left in between. The chain's CDR3 is CASSRENLVTGNTIYF. CDR3 sequence (DNA): TGTGCCAGCTCAAGGGAGAACTTAGTAACTGGAAACACCATATATTTT.

The chain links TRBV7-2 to TRBJ2-1; 8 nucleotides align to TRBD2. CDR3 length equals 16 residues. Unmatched junction bases numbered 6, after V lost 2 bases and J lost 3 bases. Germline loops: CDR1 SGHTA, CDR2 FQGNSA. CDR3 residues: CASSLISGSGYNEQFF. The CDR3 DNA reads TGTGCCAGCAGCTTAATAAGCGGGAGCGGCTACAATGAGCAGTTCTTC.

In DNA, the CDR3 is TGCGCCAGCAGCCAAGAATTCGGGACAGGGGCCAACGTCCTGACTTTC. Residues: CASSQEFGTGANVLTF. The gene calls are TRBV4-3 and TRBJ2-6, with D maybe TRBD1 (6 bases). V shed 0 bases and J shed 4 bases, with 10 bases lying between them. The length of the CDR3 is 16 residues. CDR1 and CDR2 from the germline V gene are LGHNA and YSLEER.

This clone was seen a handful of times. V gene TRBV5-1 combines with J gene TRBJ2-1; TRBD2 aligns across 8 bases. This CDR3 comprises 15 residues. The V and J ends lost 1 base and 4 bases, in that order; junction bases with no gene match: 4. In germline, CDR1 is SGHRS, CDR2 YFSETQ. The CDR3 sequence is CASSLKRGSYNEQFF. In DNA, the CDR3 is TGCGCCAGCAGCTTGAAGCGGGGGAGTTACAATGAGCAGTTCTTC.

The V and J genes are TRBV28 and TRBJ2-1; D gene unclear. The CDR3 covers 11 residues. CDR1 is MDHEN, CDR2 SYDVKM, per germline. The V and J ends lost 7 bases and 10 bases respectively, with 11 bases between them. CDR3 in amino acids: CASMGHLEQFF. For the CDR3, the DNA is TGTGCCAGCATGGGCCATTTGGAGCAGTTCTTC.

The CDR3 loop is CASSPIRGSPLHF. In nucleotides, the CDR3 is TGTGCCAGCAGCCCCATCCGGGGTTCACCCCTCCACTTT. The chain couples TRBV11-2 to TRBJ1-6; D call uncertain. There are 13 residues in the CDR3. Per the germline V gene, CDR1 is SGHAT and CDR2 is FQNNGV. Trimming cost V 5 bases and J 9 bases, with 11 bases left between them. Full variable domain (outside the CDR3, taken from reference TRBV11-2 and TRBJ1-6): EAGVAQSPRYKIIEKRQSVAFWCNPISGHATLYWYQQILGQGPKLLIQFQNNGVVDDSQLPKDRFSAERLKGVDSTLKIQPAKLEDSAVYLCASSPIRGSPLHFGNGTRLTVT.

The CDR3 DNA is TGTGCCAGCATAATGGACAGGGGGGATGAAAAACTGTTTTTT. Translation: CASIMDRGDEKLFF. The rearrangement uses TRBV2 and TRBJ1-4; 10 bases map to TRBD1. The trim removed 7 bases at V and 6 bases at J, leaving 5 bases unmatched. Germline loops: CDR1 SNHLY, CDR2 FYNNEI. CDR3 length: 14 residues.

The chain has TRBV7-2 and TRBJ2-3; 9 bases match TRBD2. The CDR3 is 14 residues long. J gave up 3 bases and V 5 bases, and 3 bases lay outside the gene matches. Germline V gene data show CDR1 as SGHTA and CDR2 as FQGNSA. CDR3 DNA: TGTGCCAGCAGCATACTAGCGGGTACAGATACGCAGTATTTT. This sequence encodes CASSILAGTDTQYF.

The chain recombines TRBV7-9 with TRBJ2-2, with D possibly matching TRBD2 (5 bases). Trimming took off 8 bases at V and 0 bases at J, with 10 bases between the two ends. Germline V lookup: CDR1 SEHNR, CDR2 FQNEAQ (reference sequence). This CDR3 has 14 residues. The DNA for the CDR3 is TGTGCCAGCCAAAGGGAGTCGAACACCGGGGAGCTGTTTTTT. Its translation: CASQRESNTGELFF.

The CDR3 loop reads CASSRGTHSYEQYF. In nucleotides, the CDR3 is TGTGCCAGCAGTAGGGGGACACACTCCTACGAGCAGTACTTC. This chain joins TRBV28 and TRBJ2-7; a possible D gene is TRBD1 (6 bases). V lost 5 bases and J lost 0, with 11 bases in between. The CDR3 spans 14 residues. Germline loops: CDR1 MDHEN, CDR2 SYDVKM.

The count of this clone is one. The V call is TRBV21-1, the J call TRBJ2-1; the table's D gene call, TRBD1, was not cross checked with the DNA. TRBV21-1 is designated a pseudogene. The CDR3 length is 15 residues. Here the CDR3 DNA reads TGTGCCAGCAGCTCGACAGGGGCGGCGGGGAATGAGCAGTTCTTC. Translation: CASSSTGAAGNEQFF.

This clone has just a few counts. This chain links TRBV9 with TRBJ1-6, with TRBD1 matching 10 bases. CDR1 SGDLS and CDR2 YYNGEE come from the germline V gene. This CDR3 has 15 residues. The J segment lost 7 bases and the V segment lost 3 bases, leaving 4 bases of the junction unmatched. CDR3 in amino acids: CASSAGTGDNSPLHF. CDR3 coding DNA: TGTGCCAGCAGCGCCGGGACAGGGGACAATTCACCCCTCCACTTT.

The chain carries TRBV19 and TRBJ1-5; perhaps TRBD1 as D (6 bases). Germline loops: CDR1 LNHDA, CDR2 SQIVND (reference sequence). Trimming left V 5 bases short and J 1 base short, with 9 bases between. This CDR3 comprises 14 residues. The CDR3 nucleotides read TGTGCCAGTAGTCCACAGGGAAGCAATCAGCCCCAGCATTTT. Protein product: CASSPQGSNQPQHF.

V is TRBV27 and J is TRBJ2-7, with 9 bases that match TRBD1. This CDR3 comprises 17 residues. V trimming: 4 bases; J trimming: 2 bases; junction bases outside the gene matches: 12. CDR1 MNHEY and CDR2 SMNVEV come from the germline V gene (reference sequence). The CDR3 loop reads CASSSLGSGTGTYEQYF. The DNA for the CDR3 is TGTGCCAGCAGTTCCCTTGGGTCCGGGACAGGGACCTACGAGCAGTACTTC.

The chain joins TRBV7-9 to TRBJ2-1, with D tentatively TRBD2 (5 bases). Germline V gene sequence: CDR1 SEHNR, CDR2 FQNEAQ (reference sequence). V was trimmed by 1 base and J by 7 bases, leaving 8 bases between them. This CDR3 is 13 amino acids long. The CDR3 nucleotides read TGTGCCAGCAGCTTAGACCTAGCAAATGAGCAGTTCTTC. Amino acid sequence: CASSLDLANEQFF.

This chain links TRBV7-6 with TRBJ2-2; D is unclear. CDR3 length equals 13 residues. The germline V and J ends were trimmed by 5 bases and 1 base, with 5 bases remaining between them. The germline V gene encodes CDR1 SGHVS and CDR2 FNYEAQ. CDR3 coding DNA: TGTGCCAGCAGCCCCCAGAACACCGGGGAGCTGTTTTTT. Residues: CASSPQNTGELFF.

This sequence joins TRBV6-5 and TRBJ1-5, with D hard to call. The CDR3 totals 12 residues. Germline V CDR1 and CDR2: MNHEY, SVGAGI. V was cut by 6 bases and J by 1 base, with 4 bases left in between. CDR3 DNA: TGTGCCAGCAGGAGCAGCAATCAGCCCCAGCATTTT. This codes for CASRSSNQPQHF.

The sample holds a few counts of this clone. The V call is TRBV19, the J call TRBJ2-5, with TRBD1 matching 8 bases. In germline, CDR1 is LNHDA, CDR2 SQIVND (reference sequence). CDR3 length equals 14 residues. V was pared by 6 bases and J by 1 base, with 4 bases of the junction left unmatched. CDR3 loop: CASSLDRGQETQYF. Written as DNA, the CDR3 is TGTGCCAGTAGCCTTGACAGGGGCCAAGAGACCCAGTACTTC.

This clone has just a few counts. This chain uses TRBV18 with TRBJ1-1; D ambiguous. The CDR3 has 16 residues. V lost 5 bases and J 0 bases, leaving 16 bases between the germline ends. The V gene's germline CDR1 is KGHSH and CDR2 LQKENI. CDR3 sequence reads: CASSTRGPAMNTEAFF. In nucleotides, the CDR3 is TGTGCCAGCTCAACCCGAGGCCCAGCCATGAACACTGAAGCTTTCTTT.

The genes are TRBV10-2 and TRBJ1-4, with 9 bases identical to TRBD1. Germline V CDR1 and CDR2: WSHSY, SAAADI. The CDR3 sequence is 15 residues long. Losses at the gene ends were 6 bases for V and 4 bases for J; bases not matched to a gene: 6. The CDR3 DNA reads TGCGCCAGCAGCCCAATGACAGGGGGTAATGAAAAACTGTTTTTT. Translating gives CASSPMTGGNEKLFF.

The rearrangement links TRBV29-1 to TRBJ1-4; 7 bases agree with TRBD1. Unmatched junction bases numbered 6, after V lost 8 bases and J lost 3 bases. Germline CDR1 reads SQVTM; CDR2 reads ANQGSEA. The CDR3 is made up of 13 amino acids. CDR3 sequence (DNA): TGCAGCTTCCGGGACAGTGCTAATGAAAAACTGTTTTTT. Protein sequence: CSFRDSANEKLFF.

The chain combines TRBV18 with TRBJ1-1; D is unresolved. The CDR3 is 14 amino acids. Germline lookup yields CDR1 KGHSH and CDR2 LQKENI. V was cut by 4 bases and J by 0 bases, with 9 bases left in between. The CDR3 bases are TGTGCCAGCTCACTATGGCACATGAACACTGAAGCTTTCTTT. Its translation is CASSLWHMNTEAFF.

The rearrangement uses TRBV2 and TRBJ2-3; D gene uncertain. This CDR3 contains 15 residues. Looked up from germline, CDR1 is SNHLY and CDR2 is FYNNEI. With 4 bases removed from V and 0 bases from J, the gap between germline ends came to 11 bases. The CDR3 sequence is CASSARVASTDTQYF. The DNA of the CDR3 is TGTGCCAGCAGTGCCCGTGTAGCTAGCACAGATACGCAGTATTTT.